These T cell receptor beta chains were read from a single sample in a study of blood T cell repertoires in COVID-19. Sequencing used immunoSEQ multiplex PCR; TCRdb keeps in-frame clones, though not all of them. The sample yields about 370,000 clones, more than 85% seen once. The sequenced sample consisted of PBMCs or T cells enriched from blood (not recorded which). The receptor set was obtained from a woman aged 40 to 50 who had been exposed to COVID-19. CDR3s include the opening cysteine and the closing phenylalanine or tryptophan. D genes are given only for firm matches. Not all rows give a size; the values are once, few, many and, for expanded clones, a class.

CDR3 | DNA | D | V | size | J
CASSLSGNTEAFF | TGTGCCAGCAGTCTGTCAGGGAACACTGAAGCTTTCTTT | - | TRBV12-3/TRBV12-4 | - | TRBJ1-1
CASSLTGTGGNQPQHF | TGCGCCAGCAGCTTGACCGGGACAGGGGGCAATCAGCCCCAGCATTTT | TRBD1 | TRBV5-1 | - | TRBJ1-5
CASTPDTPYGYTF | TGTGCCAGTACCCCGGACACACCGTATGGCTACACCTTC | - | TRBV19 | - | TRBJ1-2
CASARTGQGLDEQYF | TGTGCCAGCGCCAGGACAGGTCAAGGCCTGGACGAGCAGTACTTC | TRBD1 | TRBV3-1/TRBV3-2 | - | TRBJ2-7
CASSLTGQAENSPLHF | TGTGCCAGCAGTTTAACCGGACAGGCGGAAAATTCACCCCTCCACTTT | TRBD1 | TRBV27 | - | TRBJ1-6
CAWSGQFREPQHF | TGTGCCTGGAGCGGACAGTTCAGGGAGCCCCAGCATTTT | - | TRBV30 | - | TRBJ1-5
CASSSGTGGSVGTEAFF | TGTGCCAGCAGCTCCGGGACAGGGGGCTCCGTTGGGACTGAAGCTTTCTTT | TRBD1 | TRBV7-9 | - | TRBJ1-1
CASSDPTGELFF | TGCGCCAGCAGTGATCCAACCGGGGAGCTGTTTTTT | - | TRBV10-1 | few | TRBJ2-2
CAEGGAYGYTF | TGTGCCGAGGGGGGGGCCTATGGCTACACCTTC | - | TRBV30 | - | TRBJ1-2
CASSPSRQGKETQYF | TGTGCCAGCTCACCGTCTAGACAGGGTAAAGAGACCCAGTACTTC | TRBD1 | TRBV18 | - | TRBJ2-5
CASSPNKPGGTDGYTF | TGCGCCAGCAGTCCGAACAAACCGGGGGGGACGGATGGCTACACCTTC | - | TRBV10-2 | - | TRBJ1-2
CATSDSAYEQYF | TGTGCCACCAGTGATTCCGCCTACGAGCAGTACTTC | - | TRBV24-1 | - | TRBJ2-7
CASTPGTAYGYTF | TGTGCCAGCACCCCAGGGACAGCATATGGCTACACCTTC | TRBD1 | TRBV6-5 | - | TRBJ1-2
CASSPADTIYF | TGTGCCAGCTCACCGGCGGACACCATATATTTT | - | TRBV18 | - | TRBJ1-3
CASTQDRLYGYTF | TGTGCCAGCACCCAGGACAGGCTCTATGGCTACACCTTC | TRBD1 | TRBV11-2 | once | TRBJ1-2
CASTLAGYQETQYF | TGCGCCAGCACGCTAGCGGGGTACCAAGAGACCCAGTACTTC | TRBD2 | TRBV5-1 | - | TRBJ2-5
CASSKGEAGDTDTQYF | TGTGCCAGCAGCAAAGGTGAAGCGGGGGACACAGATACGCAGTATTTT | - | TRBV21-1 | few | TRBJ2-3
CASSPRTGRITEAFF | TGTGCCAGCAGCCCCCGGACAGGGAGGATCACTGAAGCTTTCTTT | TRBD1 | TRBV5-5 | - | TRBJ1-1
CASTTKPTQPQHF | TGTGCCAGCACTACTAAGCCTACACAGCCCCAGCATTTT | - | TRBV2 | - | TRBJ1-5
CASSSTGGTGELFF | TGTGCCAGCAGTAGTACAGGGGGTACCGGGGAGCTGTTTTTT | TRBD1 | TRBV7-9 | - | TRBJ2-2
CATSDRGQSLVGEQFF | TGTGCCACCAGCGACAGGGGGCAATCTTTAGTGGGTGAGCAGTTCTTC | TRBD1 | TRBV24-1 | - | TRBJ2-1
CASSEQRWEGKVEAFF | TGTGCCAGCAGTGAACAACGGTGGGAGGGAAAGGTTGAAGCTTTCTTT | - | TRBV2 | - | TRBJ1-1
CATSDTLTGGKQPQHF | TGTGCCACCAGTGATACCCTGACAGGGGGCAAGCAGCCCCAGCATTTT | TRBD1 | TRBV24-1 | - | TRBJ1-5
CASSQGAAGASQPQHF | TGTGCCAGCAGCCAAGGGGCAGCGGGGGCCAGTCAGCCCCAGCATTTT | - | TRBV3-1/TRBV3-2 | - | TRBJ1-5
CASSVATANTEAFF | TGTGCCAGCAGCGTAGCTACCGCGAACACTGAAGCTTTCTTT | - | TRBV9 | - | TRBJ1-1
CARGPRRGDTGELFF | TGTGCCAGAGGGCCCCGCAGGGGGGACACCGGGGAGCTGTTTTTT | - | TRBV25-1 | - | TRBJ2-2
CASSPYGGGETQYF | TGTGCCAGCAGCCCGTACGGCGGGGGGGAGACCCAGTACTTC | TRBD2 | TRBV7-2 | - | TRBJ2-5
CATSSDRSSYNEQFF | TGTGCCACTTCCAGTGACAGAAGCTCCTACAATGAGCAGTTCTTC | - | TRBV19 | - | TRBJ2-1
CAWSRVGGTDTQYF | TGTGCCTGGAGTAGAGTTGGGGGGACAGATACGCAGTATTTT | - | TRBV30 | once | TRBJ2-3
CASSFPRGGEEKLFF | TGTGCCAGCAGTTTTCCTCGGGGAGGGGAGGAAAAACTGTTTTTT | - | TRBV6-5 | - | TRBJ1-4
CASSVELAGGLYEQYF | TGTGCCAGCAGCGTAGAGTTAGCGGGAGGTCTCTACGAGCAGTACTTC | TRBD2 | TRBV9 | once | TRBJ2-7
CASSPRAAEAPNYEQYF | TGTGCCAGCAGCCCAAGGGCCGCGGAGGCCCCAAACTACGAGCAGTACTTC | - | TRBV7-8 | - | TRBJ2-7
CSFQTSGSIREQFF | TGCAGCTTCCAGACTAGCGGGAGTATAAGGGAGCAGTTCTTC | TRBD2 | TRBV29-1 | - | TRBJ2-1
CASSNSGLAEETQYF | TGTGCCAGCAGTAATTCGGGGCTAGCGGAAGAGACCCAGTACTTC | TRBD2 | TRBV6-5 | - | TRBJ2-5
CAWSVEPGGTQYF | TGTGCCTGGAGTGTAGAACCGGGGGGGACCCAGTACTTC | TRBD2 | TRBV30 | - | TRBJ2-5
CASSHSGSATDTQYF | TGTGCCAGCAGCCACAGCGGGAGCGCGACAGATACGCAGTATTTT | TRBD2 | TRBV7-9 | - | TRBJ2-3
CASSRDTGVSTDTQYF | TGCGCCAGCAGCAGAGACACAGGGGTTAGCACAGATACGCAGTATTTT | TRBD1 | TRBV10-1 | - | TRBJ2-3
CASSPLRTSGNTGELFF | TGTGCCAGCTCACCGCTAAGGACTAGCGGAAACACCGGGGAGCTGTTTTTT | TRBD2 | TRBV18 | - | TRBJ2-2
CASRIGTGDYEQYF | TGTGCCAGCAGGATTGGGACAGGCGACTACGAGCAGTACTTC | TRBD1 | TRBV6-5 | - | TRBJ2-7
CASSVQVGGPYNEQFF | TGTGCCAGCAGCGTCCAAGTGGGGGGTCCCTACAATGAGCAGTTCTTC | - | TRBV9 | - | TRBJ2-1
CASRWELAGFNEQFF | TGTGCCAGCAGATGGGAACTAGCGGGATTCAATGAGCAGTTCTTC | TRBD2 | TRBV27 | - | TRBJ2-1
CASSPPDRGPYQPQHF | TGTGCCAGTAGTCCTCCGGACAGGGGACCCTATCAGCCCCAGCATTTT | TRBD1 | TRBV19 | - | TRBJ1-5
CASSPRGTVNTEAFF | TGTGCCAGCAGTCCGCGAGGGACAGTGAACACTGAAGCTTTCTTT | TRBD1 | TRBV27 | - | TRBJ1-1
CASSLNGRDYGYTF | TGTGCCAGCAGCTTAAATGGCCGGGACTATGGCTACACCTTC | - | TRBV7-3 | - | TRBJ1-2
CASSEPGNEKLFF | TGTGCCAGCAGCGAACCAGGGAATGAAAAACTGTTTTTT | - | TRBV5-4 | - | TRBJ1-4
CACINRVGYTF | TGTGCCTGCATAAACAGGGTTGGCTACACCTTC | - | TRBV30 | - | TRBJ1-2
CASSLGQAEGYTF | TGTGCCAGCAGTCTAGGACAGGCAGAGGGCTACACCTTC | TRBD1 | TRBV6-5 | - | TRBJ1-2
CASSWEGEGYTF | TGCGCCAGCAGCTGGGAGGGAGAAGGCTACACCTTC | - | TRBV5-1 | - | TRBJ1-2
CAWIPRSGGPPRQFF | TGTGCCTGGATCCCCCGGAGCGGGGGCCCCCCTAGGCAGTTCTTC | TRBD2 | TRBV30 | - | TRBJ2-1
CASSSRPQGWDSPLHF | TGTGCCAGCAGCTCACGCCCACAGGGGTGGGATTCACCCCTCCACTTT | TRBD1 | TRBV13 | - | TRBJ1-6
CATSLADYNEQFF | TGTGCCACCAGCCTAGCTGATTACAATGAGCAGTTCTTC | - | TRBV15 | once | TRBJ2-1
CATEASNEQFF | TGTGCTACGGAGGCGAGCAATGAGCAGTTCTTC | - | TRBV19 | - | TRBJ2-1
CASRDSYYEQYF | TGTGCCAGCCGGGACAGTTACTACGAGCAGTACTTC | TRBD1 | TRBV19 | - | TRBJ2-7